The sequence of this TCR beta chain was determined in a study of beta chain features in type 1 diabetes. Study observations and caveats: Among all four CD4+ subsets, Type 1 diabetes patients had TCRB CDR3s that were moderately but significantly shorter.

A word on this clone: Its antigen is still unknown.

Since all of the isolated RNA was reverse transcribed, expressed TCRB transcripts were what got sequenced. Sequencing was performed with immunoSEQ multiplex PCR; in TCRdb, only in-frame clones are kept and a portion is missing. The repertoire holds around 310,000 clones, with roughly 13% as singletons. The germline V gene has CDR1 LGHNA and CDR2 YSLEER. The V end was cut by 2 bases, the J end by 0 bases, with 9 bases between. The length of the CDR3 is 15 residues. This chain uses TRBV4-3 with TRBJ2-3; D may be TRBD1 (6 bases). Sequenced: naive CD4+ T cells from blood. The sequence derives from a woman between 18 and 29 years old with type 1 diabetes. The CDR3 DNA follows: TGCGCCAGCAGCCAAACAGGGTCTAGCACAGATACGCAGTATTTT. Residues: CASSQTGSSTDTQYF.